One sample yielded the 23 T cell receptor beta chains listed below, sequenced in a study of monozygotic twins with cystic fibrosis. The repertoire was sequenced with immunoSEQ multiplex PCR; TCRdb's copy has only in-frame clones and lacks some. Altogether over 30,000 clones are present, roughly 66% being singletons, with the ten largest covering around 0.78%. Sequences were obtained from blood. The receptors originated from a girl between 10 and 17 years old with cystic fibrosis.

For the CDR3, the DNA is TGTGCCAGCAGCACGGAGGACCTGGGGCTTAACTATGGCTACACCTTC. Its translation: CASSTEDLGLNYGYTF. The chain couples TRBV7-2 to TRBJ1-2, with a weak D call TRBD1 (5 bases). Trimming took 5 bases from V and 1 from J, leaving 17 bases between them. This CDR3 has 16 residues. Per germline, CDR1 SGHTA and CDR2 FQGNSA.

CDR3 in DNA: TGTGCCAGCAGCCAGACAGGGCCCCGGTCGGGCTACACCTTC. It specifies CASSQTGPRSGYTF. This sequence joins TRBV7-2 and TRBJ1-2; 7 positions match TRBD1. The CDR3 contains 14 residues. Germline assignment: CDR1 SGHTA and CDR2 FQGNSA. V trimming: 5 bases; J trimming: 8 bases; junction bases outside the gene matches: 11.

This clone has only one observation. The rearrangement links TRBV27 to TRBJ2-2; D is perhaps TRBD2 (5 bases). V dropped 2 bases and J dropped 3 bases, with 13 bases sitting between them. CDR1 MNHEY and CDR2 SMNVEV come from the germline V gene (reference sequence). This CDR3 has 16 residues. For the CDR3, the DNA is TGTGCCAGCAGTTTAGTAGTGGGAGTTTACACCGGGGAGCTGTTTTTT. Amino acid sequence: CASSLVVGVYTGELFF.

J is TRBJ1-2 and V is TRBV5-6; 9 bases align to TRBD1. Germline-derived CDR1 and CDR2 are SGHDT and YYEEEE. CDR3 length: 15 amino acids. Trimming took 4 bases from V and 8 from J; bases not matched to a gene: 12. In nucleotides, the CDR3 is TGTGCCAGCAGCCAAGGGCTGGACAGGGGTTACGGCTACACCTTC. It is translated as CASSQGLDRGYGYTF.

This chain joins TRBV2 and TRBJ2-3; maybe TRBD1 (7 bases). Germline CDR1 SNHLY, CDR2 FYNNEI. Trimming shortened V by 7 bases and J by 6 bases, and 17 bases separated the two germline ends. The CDR3 consists of 14 residues. The CDR3 DNA sequence: TGTGCCAGCATTCCTGGACAGGAGGGGGATACGCAGTATTTT. Its protein is CASIPGQEGDTQYF. The full variable domain, its missing parts supplied by reference TRBV2 and TRBJ2-3, is EPEVTQTPSHQVTQMGQEVILRCVPISNHLYFYWYRQILGQKVEFLVSFYNNEISEKSEIFDDQFSVERPDGSNFTLKIRSTKLEDSAMYFCASIPGQEGDTQYFGPGTRLTVL.

J is TRBJ2-1 and V is TRBV29-1; TRBD2 might be the D (6 bases). Between the trimmed V and J ends, which lost 3 bases and 2 bases, there was a span of 17 bases. The germline gives CDR1 SQVTM, CDR2 ANQGSEA. The CDR3 is made up of 16 amino acids. The CDR3 spells CSVDSVERVTYNEQFF. CDR3 bases: TGCAGCGTTGATAGCGTCGAGCGGGTAACCTACAATGAGCAGTTCTTC.

The chain combines TRBV5-4 with TRBJ1-4, with D perhaps TRBD1 (5 bases). V shed 5 bases and J shed 2 bases, with 13 bases lying between them. This CDR3 region has 15 residues. The germline gives CDR1 SGHNT, CDR2 YYREEE (reference sequence). The DNA of the CDR3 is TGTGCCAGCAGTTTGCGGCGGGGGACTAATGAAAAACTGTTTTTT. Protein product: CASSLRRGTNEKLFF.

V is TRBV6-5 and J is TRBJ2-7; 9 bases agree with TRBD1. V trimming: 6 bases; J trimming: 3 bases; junction bases outside the gene matches: 6. This CDR3 region has 14 residues. The germline gives CDR1 MNHEY, CDR2 SVGAGI. The CDR3 region is CASSRQGGHYEQYF. CDR3 in DNA: TGTGCCAGCAGCAGACAGGGGGGCCACTACGAGCAGTACTTC.

The chain is built from TRBV4-3 and TRBJ2-1; a weak D match, TRBD2 (6 bases). Trimming left V 0 bases short and J 4 bases short, with 10 bases between. The CDR3 loop spans 15 amino acids. Per germline, CDR1 LGHNA and CDR2 YSLEER. Written as DNA, the CDR3 is TGCGCCAGCAGCCAAGACGGGAGTCGATACAATGAGCAGTTCTTC. It specifies CASSQDGSRYNEQFF.

The DNA of the CDR3 is TGTGCCAGCAGCTTAGTGGGGGTTCGGGAGTCTTTCAATGAGCAGTTCTTC. This gives the protein CASSLVGVRESFNEQFF. V gene TRBV7-2 combines with J gene TRBJ2-1, with D tentatively TRBD2 (6 bases). CDR3 length: 17 amino acids. Trimming left V 1 base short and J 6 bases short, with 19 bases between. Germline V gene data show CDR1 as SGHTA and CDR2 as FQGNSA.

The rearrangement uses TRBV4-3 and TRBJ1-2; 7 bases fit TRBD1. Trimming at V came to 3 bases and at J to 3 bases, leaving 10 bases not matched to a gene. This CDR3 spans 16 amino acids. CDR1 LGHNA and CDR2 YSLEER come from the germline V gene. Here the CDR3 reads CASSHSRQGADYGYTF. CDR3 DNA: TGCGCCAGCAGCCATTCCCGACAGGGCGCGGACTATGGCTACACCTTC.

The chain recombines TRBV6-5 with TRBJ1-5; D is uncertain. The V and J ends lost 4 bases and 3 bases respectively, with 4 bases between them. This CDR3 comprises 12 residues. Germline V CDR1 and CDR2: MNHEY, SVGAGI. The CDR3 region is CASSFINQPQHF. The CDR3 nucleotides read TGTGCCAGCAGTTTTATCAATCAGCCCCAGCATTTT.

Only a few counts were recorded for this clone. The chain uses TRBV7-9 and TRBJ2-2; TRBD2 matches at 9 bases. Trimming removed 5 bases from V and 5 bases from J; junction bases left unmatched: 9. Germline lookup yields CDR1 SEHNR and CDR2 FQNEAQ (reference sequence). This CDR3 has 16 residues. Written as DNA, the CDR3 is TGTGCCAGCAGCCACGCGGATAGCGGGAGTACCGGGGAGCTGTTTTTT. This sequence encodes CASSHADSGSTGELFF. Full variable domain (missing parts from reference TRBV7-9 and TRBJ2-2): DTGVSQNPRHKITKRGQNVTFRCDPISEHNRLYWYRQTLGQGPEFLTYFQNEAQLEKSRLLSDRFSAERPKGSFSTLEIQRTEQGDSAMYLCASSHADSGSTGELFFGEGSRLTVL.

This chain joins TRBV27 and TRBJ2-7; TRBD2 agrees at 13 bases. V trimming: 5 bases; J trimming: 0 bases; junction bases outside the gene matches: 7. The CDR3 extends over 17 amino acids. Germline lookup yields CDR1 MNHEY and CDR2 SMNVEV (reference sequence). The CDR3 DNA reads as TGTGCCAGCAGTCCTCTCGGGACTAGCGGGGTCTCCTACGAGCAGTACTTC. Amino acid sequence: CASSPLGTSGVSYEQYF.

V gene TRBV4-3 combines with J gene TRBJ1-2, with D uncertain. V lost 4 bases and J lost 4, with 19 bases in between. There are 16 residues in the CDR3. Germline CDR1 is LGHNA and CDR2 is YSLEER. The CDR3 DNA is TGCGCCAGCAGCCCTACGGTGGCTGCTGAGGGCTATGGCTACACCTTC. Translating gives CASSPTVAAEGYGYTF.

This clone was detected a few times. The V call is TRBV23-1, the J call TRBJ2-7; D is unresolved. TRBV23-1 is filed as an ORF, its function uncertain. The CDR3 sequence is 14 residues long. Trimming stripped 0 bases from V and 3 bases from J, with 9 bases between. This CDR3 reads CASSQSGTVYEQYV. The CDR3, as DNA: TGCGCCAGCAGTCAATCGGGAACAGTCTACGAGCAGTACGTC.

This clone has just one count. The CDR3 DNA reads TGTGCCAGCAGCCAAACAGGACGGGCCAAAAACATTCAGTACTTC. Translation: CASSQTGRAKNIQYF. The chain uses TRBV13 and TRBJ2-4, with a possible D match to TRBD1 (5 bases). Germline CDR1 PRHDT, CDR2 FYEKMQ (reference sequence). CDR3 length: 15 amino acids. Trimming shortened V by 5 bases and J by 1 base, and 12 bases separated the two germline ends. Filled out from reference TRBV13 and TRBJ2-4, the complete variable domain reads AAGVIQSPRHLIKEKRETATLKCYPIPRHDTVYWYQQGPGQDPQFLISFYEKMQSDKGSIPDRFSAQQFSDYHSELNMSSLELGDSALYFCASSQTGRAKNIQYFGAGTRLSVL.

This clone was found a few times. The chain uses TRBV7-9 and TRBJ2-4, with D perhaps matching TRBD1 (5 bases). Germline V CDR1 and CDR2: SEHNR, FQNEAQ (reference sequence). The length of the CDR3 is 12 residues. Trimming took 2 bases from V and 10 from J, leaving 9 bases between them. CDR3 region: CASSLQGPIQYF. The CDR3 DNA reads TGTGCCAGCAGCTTACAGGGTCCGATTCAGTACTTC.

The V and J genes are TRBV5-6 and TRBJ2-7, with D perhaps TRBD1 (6 bases). The V end was cut by 0 bases, the J end by 3 bases, with 7 bases between. Germline lookup yields CDR1 SGHDT and CDR2 YYEEEE. The CDR3 is 13 amino acids. The chain's CDR3 is CASSLGGRYEQYV. CDR3 nucleotides: TGTGCCAGCAGCTTGGGGGGGCGCTACGAGCAGTACGTC.

The V and J genes are TRBV23-1 and TRBJ2-5; 7 bases map to TRBD1. TRBV23-1 belongs to the ORF category, with a function that is uncertain. Unmatched junction bases numbered 8, after V lost 8 bases and J lost 5 bases. This CDR3 contains 13 residues. The CDR3 protein is CASATTGSETQYF. CDR3 nucleotides: TGCGCCAGCGCCACGACAGGGAGCGAGACCCAGTACTTC.

This clone was counted only a few times. V is TRBV27 and J is TRBJ1-1; D might be TRBD1 (5 bases). Trimming took off 7 bases at V and 6 bases at J, with 15 bases between the two ends. Germline V gene lookup returns CDR1 MNHEY and CDR2 SMNVEV (reference sequence). The CDR3 consists of 13 residues. Written as DNA, the CDR3 is TGTGCCAGCACCCGAATTAGGGGAGCTGAAGCTTTCTTT. This translates into CASTRIRGAEAFF.

The rearrangement joins TRBV5-1 to TRBJ2-1; 8 bases map to TRBD1. This CDR3 is 16 amino acids long. Germline CDR1 reads SGHRS; CDR2 reads YFSETQ. V was pared by 0 bases and J by 7 bases, with 9 bases of the junction left unmatched. The CDR3: CASSLAPGGAGNEQFF. CDR3 in DNA: TGCGCCAGCAGCTTGGCCCCAGGGGGCGCGGGGAATGAGCAGTTCTTC.

The chain couples TRBV19 to TRBJ2-7, with D perhaps matching TRBD1 (6 bases). V was clipped by 7 bases and J by 3 bases, with 16 bases between them. There are 14 residues in the CDR3. Looked up from germline, CDR1 is LNHDA and CDR2 is SQIVND (reference sequence). Here the CDR3 reads CASTPDRGLYEQYV. The CDR3 nucleotides read TGTGCCAGTACCCCGGACAGAGGACTCTACGAGCAGTACGTC.